This T cell receptor beta chain was recorded in a study of T cell repertoires in cytomegalovirus infection. The wider study: Matching HLA type and CMV infection were both indicated by public TCR beta signatures.

J lost 9 bases, V lost 1 base, and 2 bases had no gene match. The CDR3 has 14 amino acids. Looked up from germline, CDR1 is LNHDA and CDR2 is SQIVND (reference sequence). TCRdb reprocessed the reads via MiXCR and lists one record per CDR3 protein. Of hundreds of thousands of distinct CDR3 sequences listed, 30% to 35% are singletons. This clonotype was found a few times. Antigen unknown. The source is a human donor in good health (CMV status not recorded). Some clones in this sample may be carry-over from other donors' samples. Here the sequenced sample was cultured CD8+ T cells from PBMCs, taken from culture after CMV antigen stimulation. The gene calls are TRBV19 and TRBJ2-1; TRBD2 matches 11 bases. CDR3 bases: TGTGCCAGTAGTATAGCAGGACTAGCGGGTGAGCAGTTCTTC. Translation: CASSIAGLAGEQFF.